This is a list of T cell receptor beta chains from one sample in a study of sequential checkpoint blockade in melanoma. The protocol was immunoSEQ multiplex PCR, while the TCRdb copy is restricted to in-frame clones and leaves out a portion. Of around 440 clones listed, roughly a sixth are singletons. The sequences come from tumor tissue (inferred from file names), collected from a patient given nivolumab and ipilimumab in sequence. Every receptor here comes from a human donor with melanoma. The conserved cysteine and the conserved F or W are not part of the CDR3 here. Fields, in order: J gene, clone size, CDR3 length, V gene, CDR3 protein. Size is omitted from some rows. Given values are once, few, many or a class for expanded clones.

J: TRBJ1-5; size: hyperexpanded; length: 12; V: TRBV19; CDR3: ASTQGNGNQPQH
J: TRBJ2-3; size: large; length: 11; V: TRBV12-5; CDR3: ASGGQGIDTQY
J: TRBJ2-3; size: .; length: 12; V: TRBV11-3; CDR3: ASSLGGRTDTQY
J: TRBJ2-7; size: medium-sized; length: 12; V: TRBV11-3; CDR3: ASSYGTWSYEQY
J: TRBJ1-1; size: medium-sized; length: 13; V: TRBV11-3; CDR3: ASSPLGVSGTEAF
J: TRBJ2-5; size: .; length: 11; V: TRBV10-2; CDR3: ASTTLGQETQY
J: TRBJ2-2; size: .; length: 12; V: TRBV28; CDR3: ASIDFRDTGELF
J: TRBJ1-5; size: once; length: 13; V: TRBV15; CDR3: ATSGAGTGNQPQH
J: TRBJ2-7; size: .; length: 10; V: TRBV30; CDR3: AWSVAVHEQY
J: TRBJ2-3; size: medium-sized; length: 13; V: TRBV9; CDR3: ASNDGIVSGDTQY
J: TRBJ2-3; size: .; length: 12; V: TRBV28; CDR3: ASTPEPRGDTQY
J: TRBJ2-5; size: medium-sized; length: 14; V: TRBV11-3; CDR3: ASSFRDNPYQETQY
J: TRBJ2-1; size: .; length: 13; V: TRBV9; CDR3: ASSAREQPYNEQF
J: TRBJ2-3; size: few; length: 12; V: TRBV4-1; CDR3: ASSQDSNTDTQY
J: TRBJ2-3; size: few; length: 11; V: TRBV6-8; CDR3: ASSYPGTDTQY
J: TRBJ1-1; size: medium-sized; length: 11; V: TRBV23-1; CDR3: ASSIQANTEAF
J: TRBJ2-3; size: .; length: 12; V: TRBV30; CDR3: ACVMERGTDTQY
J: TRBJ2-1; size: few; length: 11; V: TRBV28; CDR3: ASSLVAHNEQF
J: TRBJ2-1; size: medium-sized; length: 12; V: TRBV6-8; CDR3: ASSLGGSYNEQF